The 31 T cell receptor beta chains presented below share a single source sample, sequenced in a study of blood T cell repertoires in COVID-19 (dated by TCRdb to 2020 to 2021). Libraries were made using the immunoSEQ multiplex PCR assay. TCRdb re-hosts the immuneACCESS table, in-frame sequences only. Its copies lack some clones; in the studies checked, an unresolved V gene accounts for under half of them, and the cause for the rest is not known. The sample table holds 15,000 to 20,000 clones, of which roughly 82% were seen once. The ten largest clones capture roughly a quarter of the sample. Sequencing input: peripheral blood. The receptor set was obtained from a woman aged 70 to 79 with active COVID-19.

The chain has TRBV6-5 and TRBJ2-3, with TRBD2 identical over 11 bases. The CDR3 loop spans 15 amino acids. V dropped 6 bases and J dropped 2; count of bases not matched to a gene: 4. CDR1 MNHEY and CDR2 SVGAGI come from the germline V gene. For the CDR3, the DNA is TGTGCCAGCAGGCAACTAGCGGGAGACACAGATACGCAGTATTTT. Translation: CASRQLAGDTDTQYF.

The rearrangement uses TRBV28 and TRBJ2-3; D gene unclear. From germline, CDR1 is MDHEN and CDR2 SYDVKM. V gave up 6 bases and J gave up 0 bases, with 16 bases separating them. CDR3 size: 16 residues. Here the CDR3 reads CASSHGGRSSTDTQYF. The CDR3 DNA reads TGTGCCAGCAGCCACGGTGGGCGCTCTAGCACAGATACGCAGTATTTT.

V gene TRBV19 combines with J gene TRBJ2-1; TRBD2 is a possible D gene (5 bases). Between the trimmed V and J ends, which lost 4 bases and 5 bases, there was a span of 9 bases. Germline values: CDR1 LNHDA, CDR2 SQIVND (reference sequence). This CDR3 region has 13 residues. For the CDR3, the DNA is TGTGCCAGTAGTAGGACTGCTAACAATGAGCAGTTCTTC. Its translation: CASSRTANNEQFF.

The chain employs TRBV4-1 and TRBJ2-7, with 9 nucleotides matching TRBD1. V gave up 5 bases and J gave up 4 bases; unmatched junction bases: 12. This CDR3 is built from 16 residues. CDR1 and CDR2 from the germline V gene are MGHRA and YSYEKL. Here the CDR3 reads CASSKSPGQGGYEQYF. CDR3 nucleotides: TGCGCCAGCAGCAAGTCGCCGGGACAGGGAGGATACGAGCAGTACTTC.

The chain links TRBV25-1 to TRBJ2-1, with 7 nucleotides matching TRBD2. Germline CDR1 is MGHDK and CDR2 is SYGVNS. The CDR3 extends over 11 amino acids. J was trimmed by 10 bases and V by 6 bases; bases with no gene match: 3. The CDR3 here is CASRGGDEQFF. CDR3 nucleotide sequence: TGTGCCAGCAGGGGGGGGGACGAGCAGTTCTTC.

This chain connects TRBV7-8 to TRBJ2-6, with 11 bases identical to TRBD1. CDR1 and CDR2 from the germline V gene are SGHVS and FQNEAQ. J was trimmed by 4 bases and V by 5 bases; bases with no gene match: 7. The CDR3 sequence is 17 residues long. The CDR3 protein is CASSRTGGRGGANVLTF. DNA of the CDR3: TGTGCCAGCAGCCGGACAGGGGGCAGGGGAGGGGCCAACGTCCTGACTTTC.

The chain recombines TRBV18 with TRBJ2-7, with 9 positions matching TRBD1. Germline V gene data show CDR1 as KGHSH and CDR2 as LQKENI. The CDR3 contains 14 residues. Trimming removed 5 bases from V and 4 bases from J; junction bases left unmatched: 6. In nucleotides, the CDR3 is TGTGCCAGCTCATGGACAGGGGCGGGTTACGAGCAGTACTTC. Translating gives CASSWTGAGYEQYF.

V is TRBV28 and J is TRBJ2-7; 7 bases match TRBD2. V shed 7 bases and J 5 bases; nucleotides not matched to a gene: 8. The CDR3 runs 13 residues. Germline values: CDR1 MDHEN, CDR2 SYDVKM. The CDR3: CASIQAGVDEQYF. DNA of the CDR3: TGTGCCAGCATCCAGGCGGGAGTAGACGAGCAGTACTTC.

The chain links TRBV6-1 to TRBJ2-3, with D possibly matching TRBD2 (5 bases). The CDR3 contains 15 residues. The germline V gene has CDR1 MNHNS and CDR2 SASEGT. Trimming took off 1 base at V and 4 bases at J, with 12 bases between the two ends. The CDR3 reads CASSEDPGVADTQYF. As DNA, the CDR3 is TGTGCCAGCAGTGAAGATCCCGGGGTAGCAGATACGCAGTATTTT.

V is TRBV7-2 and J is TRBJ2-2, with D hard to call. The V gene's germline CDR1 is SGHTA and CDR2 FQGNSA. This CDR3 contains 15 residues. V gave up 5 bases and J gave up 1 base, with 11 bases separating them. CDR3: CASSALGKNTGELFF. The CDR3, as DNA: TGTGCCAGCAGCGCGCTAGGTAAGAACACCGGGGAGCTGTTTTTT.

The chain uses TRBV27 and TRBJ1-4; D ambiguous. V was shortened by 5 bases and J by 0 bases, with 10 bases between the two germline ends. This CDR3 region has 15 residues. The germline gives CDR1 MNHEY, CDR2 SMNVEV (reference sequence). CDR3 sequence reads: CASSPSGATNEKLFF. CDR3 bases: TGTGCCAGCAGTCCCTCAGGTGCAACTAATGAAAAACTGTTTTTT.

The chain uses TRBV29-1 and TRBJ2-2; 7 bases map to TRBD1. Germline assignment: CDR1 SQVTM and CDR2 ANQGSEA. The ends lost 0 bases at V and 4 bases at J; junction bases unmatched: 5. The CDR3 covers 15 residues. In DNA, the CDR3 is TGCAGCGTTGAAGAGAGAGGGGGCAGCACCGGGGAGCTGTTTTTT. Translation: CSVEERGGSTGELFF.

Worth noting for this clone: Relative to the germline gene, one junction end is altered; a read error may explain this. The chain couples TRBV6-6 to TRBJ1-3; D ambiguous. This CDR3 has 15 amino acids. The germline V gene has CDR1 MNHNY and CDR2 SVGAGI (reference sequence). In nucleotides, the CDR3 is TGTGCCAGCAGTCACTCAGGAGCCGATGGAAACACCATATATTTT. Residues: CASSHSGADGNTIYF.

The chain carries TRBV6-5 and TRBJ2-1; 7 nucleotides align to TRBD2. The junction had 9 bases not matched to a gene; V was cut back by 4 bases and J by 3 bases. The V gene's germline CDR1 is MNHEY and CDR2 SVGAGI. CDR3 length: 16 amino acids. Here the CDR3 reads CASSSLSLADYNEQFF. CDR3 DNA sequence: TGTGCCAGCAGTTCCCTGTCTCTAGCGGACTACAATGAGCAGTTCTTC.

This sequence joins TRBV7-2 and TRBJ2-5; 8 bases map to TRBD2. Germline CDR1 reads SGHTA; CDR2 reads FQGNSA. After removal of 5 bases from V and 5 bases from J, the junction contained 10 bases not matched to a gene. The CDR3 spans 15 residues. The DNA for the CDR3 is TGTGCCAGCAGCCCCTCCCGACTAGCGAAGGAGACCCAGTACTTC. Residues: CASSPSRLAKETQYF.

The V and J genes are TRBV27 and TRBJ1-1, with D unresolved. CDR3 length: 14 residues. V lost 1 base and J lost 7, with 13 bases in between. Germline assignment: CDR1 MNHEY and CDR2 SMNVEV (reference sequence). The chain's CDR3 is CASSLWSGSYEAFF. The CDR3 DNA sequence: TGTGCCAGCAGTTTATGGTCCGGGTCATATGAAGCTTTCTTT.

The V gene is TRBV3-1 (or the pseudogene TRBV3-2), the J gene TRBJ1-1; D ambiguous. The CDR3 length is 11 residues. The germline gives CDR1 LGHDT, CDR2 YNNKEL (reference sequence). The ends were cut back, 1 base at V and 10 bases at J, with 7 bases in the middle. CDR3 loop: CASSQGSRAFF. The CDR3 coding sequence is TGTGCCAGCAGCCAAGGGAGCCGAGCTTTCTTT.

The chain uses TRBV11-3 and TRBJ2-1, with D possibly being TRBD2 (5 bases). CDR1 is SGHNT and CDR2 is YENEEA in the germline V gene. Trimming took off 5 bases at V and 4 bases at J, with 9 bases between the two ends. This CDR3 has 13 amino acids. The CDR3 here is CASSPDSYNEQFF. The CDR3 bases are TGTGCCAGCAGCCCGGACTCATACAATGAGCAGTTCTTC.

The J gene is TRBJ2-7, the V gene TRBV18; 8 bases map to TRBD2. V shed 6 bases and J 5 bases; nucleotides not matched to a gene: 9. The CDR3 is made up of 14 amino acids. In germline, CDR1 is KGHSH, CDR2 LQKENI. The CDR3 spells CASSRAGATNEQYF. CDR3 nucleotide sequence: TGTGCCAGCTCTCGAGCGGGAGCGACGAACGAGCAGTACTTC.

This clone has a handful of counts. This chain joins TRBV27 and TRBJ2-2, with 11 bases lining up with TRBD2. V lost 10 bases, J lost 7 bases, and 11 bases stayed unmatched. The CDR3 is 15 amino acids. Germline-derived CDR1 and CDR2 are MNHEY and SMNVEV (reference sequence). CDR3 in DNA: TGTGCCACTTACAGAACTAGCGGGAGCATCGGGGAGCTGTTTTTT. This gives the protein CATYRTSGSIGELFF.

This sequence joins TRBV28 and TRBJ1-4, with 9 bases fitting TRBD1. CDR1 and CDR2 (germline): MDHEN, SYDVKM. There are 14 residues in the CDR3. Trimming cost V 5 bases and J 6 bases; bases outside gene matches: 4. Here the CDR3 DNA reads TGTGCCAGCAGTCCGGGACAGGGTTATGAAAAACTGTTTTTT. Translated: CASSPGQGYEKLFF.

Relative to its sample, this clone is medium-sized. This CDR3 is CASSPEMDRGANYGYTF. The CDR3, as DNA: TGCGCCAGCAGCCCAGAGATGGACAGGGGAGCTAACTATGGCTACACCTTC. The rearrangement joins TRBV4-1 to TRBJ1-2, with 9 bases aligning to TRBD1. The germline CDR1 and CDR2 sequences are MGHRA and YSYEKL. The J segment lost 0 bases and the V segment lost 4 bases, leaving 9 bases of the junction unmatched. This CDR3 is built from 17 residues.

The CDR3 protein is CASKRALSTDTQYF. CDR3 nucleotide sequence: TGTGCCAGCAAAAGAGCGCTTAGCACAGATACGCAGTATTTT. This chain uses TRBV9 with TRBJ2-3; D is ambiguous. Trimming left V 6 bases short and J 0 bases short, with 11 bases between. CDR3 size: 14 residues. Germline V CDR1 and CDR2: SGDLS, YYNGEE.

The chain carries TRBV9 and TRBJ2-1, with D possibly TRBD2 on 5 matching bases. Per germline, CDR1 SGDLS and CDR2 YYNGEE. Trimming stripped 0 bases from V and 12 bases from J, with 22 bases between. The CDR3 runs to 16 residues. CDR3 residues: CASSVGGAELLGVQFF. DNA for the CDR3: TGTGCCAGCAGCGTAGGGGGAGCGGAACTTCTCGGTGTGCAGTTCTTC.

The chain joins TRBV11-2 to TRBJ1-6, with TRBD1 matching over 9 bases. The V segment lost 4 bases and the J segment 0 bases; nucleotides outside the gene matches: 7. The CDR3 is 18 amino acids. From germline, CDR1 is SGHAT and CDR2 FQNNGV. CDR3 DNA sequence: TGTGCCAGCAGCTCGCGACAGGGGGGAAGCTCCTATAATTCACCCCTCCACTTT. This sequence encodes CASSSRQGGSSYNSPLHF.

The V and J genes are TRBV10-3 and TRBJ1-1, with unresolved D. In germline, CDR1 is ENHRY, CDR2 SYGVKD. V gave up 2 bases and J gave up 5 bases, with 6 bases separating them. The CDR3 totals 12 residues. Here the CDR3 reads CAISEPETEAFF. Here the CDR3 DNA reads TGTGCCATCAGTGAGCCAGAAACTGAAGCTTTCTTT.

This chain links TRBV28 with TRBJ2-7, with TRBD2 matching 8 bases. The ends lost 8 bases at V and 2 bases at J; junction bases unmatched: 8. Per the germline V gene, CDR1 is MDHEN and CDR2 is SYDVKM. The CDR3 runs to 14 residues. CDR3 in DNA: TGTGCCAGCGCGGGGGGAGGGACAACCTACGAGCAGTACTTC. Translating it yields CASAGGGTTYEQYF. The complete variable domain, with remaining parts taken from reference TRBV28 and TRBJ2-7, reads DVKVTQSSRYLVKRTGEKVFLECVQDMDHENMFWYRQDPGLGLRLIYFSYDVKMKEKGDIPEGYSVSREKKERFSLILESASTNQTSMYLCASAGGGTTYEQYFGPGTRLTVT.

CDR3 nucleotides: TGTGCCAGCAGTGAGCTAGCGGGGGGTTTCGATGAGCAGTTCTTC. The encoded protein is CASSELAGGFDEQFF. The gene calls are TRBV2 and TRBJ2-1, with 11 bases matching TRBD2. CDR3 size: 15 residues. With V trimmed by 3 bases and J by 8 bases, 6 bases remained unmatched. CDR1 is SNHLY and CDR2 is FYNNEI in the germline V gene.

The chain couples TRBV11-2 to TRBJ2-2; 10 bases match TRBD1. The CDR3 is made up of 14 amino acids. In germline, CDR1 is SGHAT, CDR2 FQNNGV. V lost 4 bases, J lost 5 bases, and 1 base stayed unmatched. The CDR3 region is CASSWGQGTGELFF. CDR3 DNA: TGTGCCAGCAGCTGGGGACAGGGGACCGGGGAGCTGTTTTTT. Complete variable domain (other parts from reference TRBV11-2 and TRBJ2-2): EAGVAQSPRYKIIEKRQSVAFWCNPISGHATLYWYQQILGQGPKLLIQFQNNGVVDDSQLPKDRFSAERLKGVDSTLKIQPAKLEDSAVYLCASSWGQGTGELFFGEGSRLTVL.

The J gene is TRBJ2-7, the V gene TRBV14; D is possibly TRBD2 (5 bases). The germline V gene encodes CDR1 SGHDN and CDR2 FVKESK. V was pared by 4 bases and J by 4 bases, with 17 bases between. The CDR3 spans 15 residues. The CDR3 loop is CASSPSPALAYEQYF. For the CDR3, the DNA is TGTGCCAGCAGCCCTAGCCCCGCGCTCGCTTACGAGCAGTACTTC.

The rearrangement joins TRBV6-2 or TRBV6-3 to TRBJ2-3; 11 positions agree with TRBD2. The CDR3 runs 17 residues. Trimming at V came to 6 bases and at J to 2 bases, leaving 10 bases not matched to a gene. Germline V gene data show CDR1 as MNHEY and CDR2 as SVGEGT. CDR3 loop: CASSRALAGGPTDTQYF. In DNA form, the CDR3 reads TGTGCCAGCAGCCGAGCCTTAGCGGGAGGGCCCACAGATACGCAGTATTTT.